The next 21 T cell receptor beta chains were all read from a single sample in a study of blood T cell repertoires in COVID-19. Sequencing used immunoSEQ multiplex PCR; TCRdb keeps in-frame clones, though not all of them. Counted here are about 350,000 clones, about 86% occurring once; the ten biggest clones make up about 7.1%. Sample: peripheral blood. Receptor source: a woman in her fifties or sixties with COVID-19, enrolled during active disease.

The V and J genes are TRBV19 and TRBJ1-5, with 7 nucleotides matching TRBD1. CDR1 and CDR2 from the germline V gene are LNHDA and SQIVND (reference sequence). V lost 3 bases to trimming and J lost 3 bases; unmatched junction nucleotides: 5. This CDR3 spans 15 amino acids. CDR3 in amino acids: CASSMVQGFNQPQHF. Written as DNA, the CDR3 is TGTGCCAGTAGTATGGTACAGGGGTTCAATCAGCCCCAGCATTTT.

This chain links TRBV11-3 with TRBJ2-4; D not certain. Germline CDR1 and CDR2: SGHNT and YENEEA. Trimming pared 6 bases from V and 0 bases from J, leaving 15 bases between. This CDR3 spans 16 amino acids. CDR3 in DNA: TGTGCCAGCAGAGATTCTAGAGCTATAGCCAAAAACATTCAGTACTTC. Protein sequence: CASRDSRAIAKNIQYF.

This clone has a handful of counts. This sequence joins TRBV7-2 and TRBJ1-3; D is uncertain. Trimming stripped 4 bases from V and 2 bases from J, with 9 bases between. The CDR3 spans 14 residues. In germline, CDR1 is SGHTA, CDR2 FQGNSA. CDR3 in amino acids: CASSSSRTGNTIYF. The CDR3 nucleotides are TGTGCCAGCAGCTCGAGCCGAACTGGAAACACCATATATTTT.

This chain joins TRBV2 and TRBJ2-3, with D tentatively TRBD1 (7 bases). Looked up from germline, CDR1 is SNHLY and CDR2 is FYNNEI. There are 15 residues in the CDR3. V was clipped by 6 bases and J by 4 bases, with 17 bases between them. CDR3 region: CASRWTGGASDTQYF. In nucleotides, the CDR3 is TGTGCCAGCAGGTGGACAGGAGGGGCGTCAGATACGCAGTATTTT.

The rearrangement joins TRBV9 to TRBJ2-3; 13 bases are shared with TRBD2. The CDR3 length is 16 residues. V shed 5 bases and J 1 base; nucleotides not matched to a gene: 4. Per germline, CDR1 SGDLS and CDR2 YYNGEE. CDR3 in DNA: TGTGCCAGCAGTAGAGGACTAGCGGGGGGCACAGATACGCAGTATTTT. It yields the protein CASSRGLAGGTDTQYF.

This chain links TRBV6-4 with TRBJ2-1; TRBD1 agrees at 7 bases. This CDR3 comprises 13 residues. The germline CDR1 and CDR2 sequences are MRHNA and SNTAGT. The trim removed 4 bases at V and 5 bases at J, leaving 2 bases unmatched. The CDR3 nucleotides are TGTGCCAGCAGTGTCGGGACAGACAATGAGCAGTTCTTC. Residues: CASSVGTDNEQFF.

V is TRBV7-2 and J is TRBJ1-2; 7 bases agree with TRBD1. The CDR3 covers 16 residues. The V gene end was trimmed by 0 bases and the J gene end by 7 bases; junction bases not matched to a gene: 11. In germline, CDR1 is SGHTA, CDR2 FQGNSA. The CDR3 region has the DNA TGTGCCAGCAGCTTAGCGCGGACAGGTGGTAAATCTGGCTACACCTTC. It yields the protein CASSLARTGGKSGYTF.

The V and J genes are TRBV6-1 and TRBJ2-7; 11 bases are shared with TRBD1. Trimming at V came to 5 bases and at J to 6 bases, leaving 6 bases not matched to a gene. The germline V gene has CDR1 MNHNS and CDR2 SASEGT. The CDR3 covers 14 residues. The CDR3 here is CASSPTGTGGEQYF. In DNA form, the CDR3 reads TGTGCCAGCAGTCCGACCGGGACAGGGGGCGAGCAGTACTTC.

CDR3 amino acids: CASSPGTSGEKLFF. Here the CDR3 DNA reads TGTGCCAGCAGTCCCGGGACATCAGGTGAAAAACTGTTTTTT. The rearrangement uses TRBV2 and TRBJ1-4; possible D gene TRBD1, 6 bases. The CDR3 length is 14 residues. Between the trimmed V and J ends, which lost 5 bases and 7 bases, there was a span of 14 bases. CDR1 and CDR2 from the germline V gene are SNHLY and FYNNEI.

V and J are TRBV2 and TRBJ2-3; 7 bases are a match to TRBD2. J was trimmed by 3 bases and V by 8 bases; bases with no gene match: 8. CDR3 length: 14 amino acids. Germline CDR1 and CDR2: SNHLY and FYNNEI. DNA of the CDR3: TGTGCCAGCGGAGGAGCGGGGAGGACAGATACGCAGTATTTT. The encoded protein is CASGGAGRTDTQYF.

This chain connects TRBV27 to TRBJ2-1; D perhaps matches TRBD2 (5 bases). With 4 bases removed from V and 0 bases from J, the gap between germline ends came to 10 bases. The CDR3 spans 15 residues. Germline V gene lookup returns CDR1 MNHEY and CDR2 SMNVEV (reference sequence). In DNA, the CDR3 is TGTGCCAGCAGTTCCGGACTTCCCTCCTACAATGAGCAGTTCTTC. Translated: CASSSGLPSYNEQFF.

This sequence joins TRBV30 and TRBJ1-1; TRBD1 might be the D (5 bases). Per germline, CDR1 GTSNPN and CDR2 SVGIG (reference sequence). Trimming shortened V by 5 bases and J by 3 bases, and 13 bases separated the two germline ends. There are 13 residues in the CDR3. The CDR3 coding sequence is TGTGCCTGGCACCCAACAGGAGACACTGAAGCTTTCTTT. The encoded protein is CAWHPTGDTEAFF.

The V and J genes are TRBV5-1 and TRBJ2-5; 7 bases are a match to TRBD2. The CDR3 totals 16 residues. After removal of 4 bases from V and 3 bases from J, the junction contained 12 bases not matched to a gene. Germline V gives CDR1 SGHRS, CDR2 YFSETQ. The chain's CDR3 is CASSRRGGTYEETQYF. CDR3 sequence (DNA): TGCGCCAGCAGCCGTCGGGGAGGGACCTATGAAGAGACCCAGTACTTC.

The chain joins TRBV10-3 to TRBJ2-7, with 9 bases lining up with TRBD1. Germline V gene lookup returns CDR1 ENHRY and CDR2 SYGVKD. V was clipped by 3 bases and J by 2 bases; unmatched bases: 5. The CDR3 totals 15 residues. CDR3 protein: CAISDPDRGTYEQYF. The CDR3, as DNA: TGTGCCATCAGTGACCCGGACAGGGGAACCTACGAGCAGTACTTC.

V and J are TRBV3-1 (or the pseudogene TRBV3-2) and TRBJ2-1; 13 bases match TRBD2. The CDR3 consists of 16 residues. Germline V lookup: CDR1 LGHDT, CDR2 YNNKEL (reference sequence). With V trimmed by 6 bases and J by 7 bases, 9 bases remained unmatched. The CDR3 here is CASRRRLAGGRNEQFF. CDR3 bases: TGTGCCAGCAGACGAAGACTAGCGGGGGGTCGGAATGAGCAGTTCTTC.

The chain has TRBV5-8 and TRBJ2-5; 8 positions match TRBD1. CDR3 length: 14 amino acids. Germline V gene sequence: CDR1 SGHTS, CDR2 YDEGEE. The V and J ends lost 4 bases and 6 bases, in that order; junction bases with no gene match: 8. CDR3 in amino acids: CASSPRTGRQTQYF. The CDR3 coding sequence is TGTGCCAGCAGCCCAAGGACAGGGAGGCAGACCCAGTACTTC.

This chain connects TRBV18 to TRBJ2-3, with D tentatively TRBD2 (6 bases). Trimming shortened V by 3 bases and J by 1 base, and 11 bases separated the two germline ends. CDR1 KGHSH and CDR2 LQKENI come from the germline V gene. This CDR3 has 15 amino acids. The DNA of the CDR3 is TGTGCCAGCTCACCCAGGGAGGTGGGCACAGATACGCAGTATTTT. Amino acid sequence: CASSPREVGTDTQYF.

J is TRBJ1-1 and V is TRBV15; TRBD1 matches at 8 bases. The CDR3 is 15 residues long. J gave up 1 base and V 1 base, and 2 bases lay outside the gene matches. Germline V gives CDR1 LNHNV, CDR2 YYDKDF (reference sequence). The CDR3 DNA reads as TGTGCCACCAGCAGAGCGGGGACAGGGAACACTGAAGCTTTCTTT. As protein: CATSRAGTGNTEAFF.

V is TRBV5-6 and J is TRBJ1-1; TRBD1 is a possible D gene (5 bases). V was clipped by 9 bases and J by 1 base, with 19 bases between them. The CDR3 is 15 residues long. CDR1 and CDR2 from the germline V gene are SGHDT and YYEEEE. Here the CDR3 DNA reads TGTGCCATCTCGATCAGGAGCAGGGCGAACACTGAAGCTTTCTTT. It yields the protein CAISIRSRANTEAFF.

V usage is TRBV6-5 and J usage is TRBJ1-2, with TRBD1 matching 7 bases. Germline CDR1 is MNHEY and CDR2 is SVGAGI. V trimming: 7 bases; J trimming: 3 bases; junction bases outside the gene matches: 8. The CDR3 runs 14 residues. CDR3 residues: CASTGTVRDYGYTF. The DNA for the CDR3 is TGTGCCAGCACTGGGACAGTCCGGGACTATGGCTACACCTTC.

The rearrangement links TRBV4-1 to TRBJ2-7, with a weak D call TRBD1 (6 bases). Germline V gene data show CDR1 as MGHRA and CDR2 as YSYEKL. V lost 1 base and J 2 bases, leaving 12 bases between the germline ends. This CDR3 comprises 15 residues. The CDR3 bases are TGCGCCAGCAGCCAAGTAACAGGGAAACCCTACGAGCAGTACTTC. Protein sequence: CASSQVTGKPYEQYF.